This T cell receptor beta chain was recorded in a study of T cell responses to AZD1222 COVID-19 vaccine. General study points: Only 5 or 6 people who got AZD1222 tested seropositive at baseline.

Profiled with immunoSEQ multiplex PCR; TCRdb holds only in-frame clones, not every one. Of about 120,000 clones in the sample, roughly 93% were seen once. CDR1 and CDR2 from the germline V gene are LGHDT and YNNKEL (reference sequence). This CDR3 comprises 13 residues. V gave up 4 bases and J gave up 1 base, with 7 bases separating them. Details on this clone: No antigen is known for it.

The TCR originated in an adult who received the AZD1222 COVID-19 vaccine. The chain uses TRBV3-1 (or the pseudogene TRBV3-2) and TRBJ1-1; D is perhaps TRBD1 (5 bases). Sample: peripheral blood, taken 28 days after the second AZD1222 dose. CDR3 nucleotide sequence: TGTGCCAGCAGCCGACAGTCGAACACTGAAGCTTTCTTT. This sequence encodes CASSRQSNTEAFF.